This T cell receptor (beta chain) was sequenced for a study of vaccination and CD4 T cells after COVID-19. From the PCR reads, TCRdb called clonotypes with MiXCR, one entry per CDR3 protein. The repertoire holds about 39,000 distinct CDR3 sequences, with under 45% as singletons. The CDR3 runs 14 residues. The germline V gene has CDR1 SGHNT and CDR2 YYREEE (reference sequence). The ends were cut back, 4 bases at V and 2 bases at J, with 12 bases in the middle. The time point is: late sampling 161 to 241 days after vaccination in three convalescent patients. The rearrangement links TRBV5-4 to TRBJ2-5; possibly TRBD1 or TRBD2 for D (5 bases each). The sequence was obtained from a human donor who had recovered from COVID-19. The material was CD4+ T cells from blood, obtained about 7 months after SARS-CoV-2 vaccination. In DNA form, the CDR3 reads TGTGCCAGCAGCCCGGGACGGGAACAAGAGACCCAGTACTTC. Translated: CASSPGREQETQYF.